The 9 T cell receptor beta chains below were found in one sample sequenced in a study of beta chain features in type 1 diabetes. TCRB transcripts that were expressed got sequenced, as all of the isolated RNA had been reverse transcribed. The data were produced by immunoSEQ multiplex PCR, yet TCRdb's version contains in-frame clones alone and is incomplete. This sample has roughly 230,000 clones, with 9.6% found just once. The sequencing sample was made of naive CD4+ T cells from blood. The receptors were gathered from a woman younger than 35 in good health.

V and J are TRBV5-1 and TRBJ1-1, with D possibly matching TRBD1 (5 bases). With 1 base removed from V and 4 bases from J, the gap between germline ends came to 8 bases. The CDR3 extends over 13 amino acids. The germline gives CDR1 SGHRS, CDR2 YFSETQ. The CDR3 region has the DNA TGCGCCAGCAGCTTGAGGCAGGGCACTGAAGCTTTCTTT. Translating it yields CASSLRQGTEAFF.

This clone occurred a few times. The gene calls are TRBV5-1 and TRBJ2-3; 9 nucleotides align to TRBD2. CDR3 length: 14 residues. V was clipped by 4 bases and J by 5 bases; unmatched bases: 5. The germline V gene has CDR1 SGHRS and CDR2 YFSETQ. The CDR3 loop is CASSPEAGGDTQYF. In DNA form, the CDR3 reads TGCGCCAGCAGCCCGGAAGCGGGGGGAGATACGCAGTATTTT.

Written as DNA, the CDR3 is TGTGCCACCAGCAGAGCAAGGACAGGGAGTTATGGCTACACCTTC. Translating gives CATSRARTGSYGYTF. The chain recombines TRBV15 with TRBJ1-2, with 8 bases matching TRBD1. After removal of 1 base from V and 5 bases from J, the junction contained 6 bases not matched to a gene. This CDR3 contains 15 residues. CDR1 and CDR2 (germline): LNHNV, YYDKDF (reference sequence).

The chain joins TRBV2 to TRBJ2-1; D is possibly TRBD2 (6 bases). The CDR3 is 13 residues long. Per the germline V gene, CDR1 is SNHLY and CDR2 is FYNNEI. Deletions cut 4 bases from V and 7 bases from J, with 11 bases between. CDR3: CASSGGTGNEQFF. The DNA of the CDR3 is TGTGCCAGCAGTGGGGGGACTGGGAATGAGCAGTTCTTC.

In its sample, this clone was seen a few times. This rearrangement joins TRBV18 to TRBJ2-7, with 9 bases aligning to TRBD1. J lost 6 bases, V lost 2 bases, and 5 bases had no gene match. Germline CDR1 and CDR2: KGHSH and LQKENI. The CDR3 is 14 amino acids. The CDR3 DNA sequence: TGTGCCAGCTCACCAGGGACAGGGTCTGGCGAGCAGTACTTC. Translated, it gives CASSPGTGSGEQYF.

This clone has only a few counts. The chain links TRBV30 to TRBJ1-2, with 7 positions matching TRBD1. The CDR3 totals 14 residues. The J segment lost 1 base and the V segment lost 5 bases, leaving 7 bases of the junction unmatched. Germline CDR1 is GTSNPN and CDR2 is SVGIG (reference sequence). CDR3 sequence: CAWAGTDNNYGYTF. The CDR3 DNA sequence: TGTGCCTGGGCCGGGACAGATAATAACTATGGCTACACCTTC.

V and J are TRBV19 and TRBJ2-7, with 8 positions matching TRBD2. V trimming: 7 bases; J trimming: 5 bases; junction bases outside the gene matches: 10. CDR1 is LNHDA and CDR2 is SQIVND in the germline V gene (reference sequence). This CDR3 has 14 residues. DNA of the CDR3: TGTGCCAGTACCATGACTAGCGTGAGCCACGAGCAGTACTTC. The encoded protein is CASTMTSVSHEQYF.

The chain has TRBV6-6 and TRBJ2-5; TRBD1 matches at 7 bases. Per germline, CDR1 MNHNY and CDR2 SVGAGI (reference sequence). This CDR3 region has 14 residues. The junction had 8 bases not matched to a gene; V was cut back by 5 bases and J by 5 bases. This CDR3 is CASSVNRGAETQYF. As DNA, the CDR3 is TGTGCCAGCAGTGTCAACAGGGGTGCGGAGACCCAGTACTTC.

The rearrangement joins TRBV6-6 to TRBJ1-2; 7 bases line up with TRBD1. CDR1 is MNHNY, CDR2 SVGAGI, per germline (reference sequence). V shed 6 bases, J shed 2 bases, and the junction held 9 bases outside the gene matches. The CDR3 loop spans 15 amino acids. Here the CDR3 DNA reads TGTGCCAGCAGCGTCAGGGGGTTGGGGAACTATGGCTACACCTTC. As protein: CASSVRGLGNYGYTF.